These T cell receptor beta chains were read from a single sample in a study of response to subunit inactivated influenza vaccine. TCRdb analysed the RT-PCR reads with MiXCR anew, one entry per CDR3 protein. This table holds 500,000 or so distinct CDR3 sequences, more than 15% found once. Material: CD4+ T cells sorted from PBMCs, obtained about 23 months after vaccination. Receptor source: a man between 50 and 75 years old who received an inactivated influenza vaccine. Both conserved end residues are part of each CDR3. Size tells how often a clone was seen (once, few, many) or the class of an expanded clone, and some rows leave it out.

J gene: TRBJ2-7; CDR3 length: 14; V gene: TRBV2; clone size: few; CDR3 protein: CASSEDRGPYEQYF
J gene: TRBJ2-4; CDR3 length: 19; V gene: TRBV3-1; clone size: few; CDR3 protein: CASSQDLGKGLWGKNIQYF
J gene: TRBJ2-2; CDR3 length: 15; V gene: TRBV7-9; clone size: .; CDR3 protein: CASTVRTSNTGELFF
J gene: TRBJ2-2; CDR3 length: 16; V gene: TRBV7-8; clone size: few; CDR3 protein: CASSARLAFNTGELFF
J gene: TRBJ1-1; CDR3 length: 12; V gene: TRBV3-1; clone size: few; CDR3 protein: CASSHTDSEAFF
J gene: TRBJ1-1; CDR3 length: 14; V gene: TRBV5-1; clone size: many; CDR3 protein: CASSRDPADTEAFF
J gene: TRBJ2-2; CDR3 length: 14; V gene: TRBV4-3; clone size: few; CDR3 protein: CASSQDKGIGELFF
J gene: TRBJ2-2; CDR3 length: 15; V gene: TRBV7-3; clone size: few; CDR3 protein: CASSLKAGRAGELFF
J gene: TRBJ2-3; CDR3 length: 14; V gene: TRBV4-1; clone size: few; CDR3 protein: CASSQQPGADTQYF
J gene: TRBJ1-1; CDR3 length: 12; V gene: TRBV12-3/TRBV12-4; clone size: .; CDR3 protein: CASSFVGTEAFF
J gene: TRBJ2-7; CDR3 length: 15; V gene: TRBV4-3; clone size: once; CDR3 protein: CASSQDRGWAYEQYF
J gene: TRBJ2-5; CDR3 length: 16; V gene: TRBV12-3/TRBV12-4; clone size: few; CDR3 protein: CASSQGQGVSSGTQYF
J gene: TRBJ2-2; CDR3 length: 15; V gene: TRBV19; clone size: .; CDR3 protein: CASTIGTGITGELFF
J gene: TRBJ2-1; CDR3 length: 11; V gene: TRBV20-1; clone size: .; CDR3 protein: CSALIYNEQFF
J gene: TRBJ2-1; CDR3 length: 15; V gene: TRBV7-9; clone size: many; CDR3 protein: CASSLASLANNEQFF
J gene: TRBJ2-1; CDR3 length: 14; V gene: TRBV27; clone size: .; CDR3 protein: CASSFWDRENEQFF
J gene: TRBJ1-2; CDR3 length: 14; V gene: TRBV12-3/TRBV12-4; clone size: many; CDR3 protein: CASSLRQGPYGYTF